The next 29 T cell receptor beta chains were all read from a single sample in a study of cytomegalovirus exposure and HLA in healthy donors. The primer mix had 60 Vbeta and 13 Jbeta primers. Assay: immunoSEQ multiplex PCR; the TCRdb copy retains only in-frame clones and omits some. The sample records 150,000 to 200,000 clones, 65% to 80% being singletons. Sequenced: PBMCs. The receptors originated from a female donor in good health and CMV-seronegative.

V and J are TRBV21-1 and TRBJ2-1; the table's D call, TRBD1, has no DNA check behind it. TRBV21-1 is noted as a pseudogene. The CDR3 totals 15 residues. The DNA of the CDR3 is TGTGCCAGCTCCCCCGGGACAGGGCGACCAAATGAGCAGTTCTTC. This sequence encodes CASSPGTGRPNEQFF.

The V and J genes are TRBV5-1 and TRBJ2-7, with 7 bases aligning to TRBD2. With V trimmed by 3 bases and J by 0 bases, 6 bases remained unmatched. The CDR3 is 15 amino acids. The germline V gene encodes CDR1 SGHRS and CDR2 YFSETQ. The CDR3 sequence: CASSWGGSNSYEQYF. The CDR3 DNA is TGCGCCAGCAGCTGGGGGGGGAGTAACTCCTACGAGCAGTACTTC.

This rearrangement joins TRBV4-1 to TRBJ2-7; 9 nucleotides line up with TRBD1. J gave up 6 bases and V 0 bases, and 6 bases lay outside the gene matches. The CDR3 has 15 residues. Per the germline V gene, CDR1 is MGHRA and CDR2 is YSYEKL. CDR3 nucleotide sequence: TGCGCCAGCAGCCAAGATGCCGGGACAGGGCCCGAGCAGTACTTC. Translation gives CASSQDAGTGPEQYF.

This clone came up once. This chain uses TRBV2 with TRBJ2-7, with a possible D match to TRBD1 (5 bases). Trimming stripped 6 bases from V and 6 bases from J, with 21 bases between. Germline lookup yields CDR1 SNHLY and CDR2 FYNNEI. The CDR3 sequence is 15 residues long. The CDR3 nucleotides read TGTGCCAGCAGCGGTTCAGGACAAGGGAATCGCGAGCAGTACTTC. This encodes CASSGSGQGNREQYF.

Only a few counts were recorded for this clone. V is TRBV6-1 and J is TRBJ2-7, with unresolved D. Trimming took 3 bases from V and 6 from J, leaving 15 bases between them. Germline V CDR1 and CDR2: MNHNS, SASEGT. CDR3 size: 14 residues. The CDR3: CASSDGTEVAEQYF. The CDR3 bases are TGTGCCAGCAGTGATGGCACTGAGGTAGCCGAGCAGTACTTC.

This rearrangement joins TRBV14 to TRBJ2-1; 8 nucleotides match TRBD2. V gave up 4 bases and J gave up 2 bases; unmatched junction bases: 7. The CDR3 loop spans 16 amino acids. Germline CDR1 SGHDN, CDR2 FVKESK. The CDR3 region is CASSPAGRGAYNEQFF. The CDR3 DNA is TGTGCCAGCAGCCCGGCGGGGCGGGGGGCCTACAATGAGCAGTTCTTC.

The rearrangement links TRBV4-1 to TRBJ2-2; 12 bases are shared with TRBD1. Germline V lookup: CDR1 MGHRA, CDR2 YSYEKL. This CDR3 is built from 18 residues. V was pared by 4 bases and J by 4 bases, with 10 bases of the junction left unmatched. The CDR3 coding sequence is TGCGCCAGCAGCCTTGGGACAGGGGGCAGTTTTGTCACCGGGGAGCTGTTTTTT. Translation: CASSLGTGGSFVTGELFF.

This CDR3 is CASSGRAVPYEQYF. The CDR3 DNA sequence: TGTGCCAGCAGCGGGAGAGCGGTCCCCTACGAGCAGTACTTC. The chain joins TRBV7-2 to TRBJ2-7; TRBD2 might be the D (5 bases). This CDR3 region has 14 residues. Per germline, CDR1 SGHTA and CDR2 FQGNSA. Between the trimmed V and J ends, which lost 5 bases and 2 bases, there was a span of 13 bases.

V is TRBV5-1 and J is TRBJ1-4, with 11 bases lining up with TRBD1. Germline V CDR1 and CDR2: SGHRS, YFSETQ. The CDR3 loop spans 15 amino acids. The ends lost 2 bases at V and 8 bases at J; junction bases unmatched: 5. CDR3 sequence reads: CASSFLGTGGEKLFF. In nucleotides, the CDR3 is TGCGCCAGCAGCTTTTTAGGGACAGGGGGAGAAAAACTGTTTTTT.

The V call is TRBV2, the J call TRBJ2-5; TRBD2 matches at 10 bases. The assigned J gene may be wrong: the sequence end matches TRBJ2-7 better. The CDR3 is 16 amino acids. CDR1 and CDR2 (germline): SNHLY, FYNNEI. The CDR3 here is CASSFLLAGPTYEQYF. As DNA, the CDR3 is TGTGCCAGCAGTTTCCTACTAGCGGGACCTACCTACGAGCAGTACTTC.

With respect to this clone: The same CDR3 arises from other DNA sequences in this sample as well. CDR3 nucleotide sequence: TGTGCCAGTAGTATCTTGGGCAGGGAAGAGACCCAGTACTTC. As protein: CASSILGREETQYF. The rearrangement uses TRBV19 and TRBJ2-5; a weak D match, TRBD1 (5 bases). Germline CDR1 LNHDA, CDR2 SQIVND (reference sequence). The CDR3 runs 14 residues. Trimming took off 3 bases at V and 3 bases at J, with 11 bases between the two ends.

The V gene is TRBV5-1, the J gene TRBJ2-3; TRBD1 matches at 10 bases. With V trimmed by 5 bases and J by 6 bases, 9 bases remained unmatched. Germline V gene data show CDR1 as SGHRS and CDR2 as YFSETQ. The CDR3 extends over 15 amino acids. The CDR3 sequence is CASSHRDRGLDTQYF. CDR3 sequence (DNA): TGCGCCAGCAGTCACCGGGACAGGGGCTTGGATACGCAGTATTTT.

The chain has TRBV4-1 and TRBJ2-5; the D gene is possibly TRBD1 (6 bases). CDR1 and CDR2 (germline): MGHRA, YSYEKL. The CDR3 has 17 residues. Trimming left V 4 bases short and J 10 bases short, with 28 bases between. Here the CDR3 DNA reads TGCGCCAGCAGCCGTTTCGGGACATATGGGAGAGGAGAAGACCAGTACTTC. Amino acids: CASSRFGTYGRGEDQYF.

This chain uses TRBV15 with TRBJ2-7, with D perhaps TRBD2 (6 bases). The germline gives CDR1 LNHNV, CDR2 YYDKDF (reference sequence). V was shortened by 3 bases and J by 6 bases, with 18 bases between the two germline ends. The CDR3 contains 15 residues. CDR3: CATSRGDLRRGEQYF. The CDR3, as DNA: TGTGCCACCAGCAGGGGAGACCTCAGGAGGGGCGAGCAGTACTTC.

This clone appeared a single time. For the CDR3, the DNA is TGCGCCAGCAGCCCGGGGGGATTCACAGATACGCAGTATTTT. It translates to CASSPGGFTDTQYF. The chain employs TRBV5-1 and TRBJ2-3, with 7 bases identical to TRBD2. Germline values: CDR1 SGHRS, CDR2 YFSETQ. Trimming took 4 bases from V and 2 from J; bases not matched to a gene: 4. The CDR3 runs to 14 residues.

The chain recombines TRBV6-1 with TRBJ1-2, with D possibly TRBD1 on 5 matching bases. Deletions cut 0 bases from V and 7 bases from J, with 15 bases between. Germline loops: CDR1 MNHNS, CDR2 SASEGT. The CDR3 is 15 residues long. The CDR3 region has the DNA TGTGCCAGCAGTGAAGCGGGCAGGGTAACGAGTGGCTACACCTTC. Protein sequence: CASSEAGRVTSGYTF.

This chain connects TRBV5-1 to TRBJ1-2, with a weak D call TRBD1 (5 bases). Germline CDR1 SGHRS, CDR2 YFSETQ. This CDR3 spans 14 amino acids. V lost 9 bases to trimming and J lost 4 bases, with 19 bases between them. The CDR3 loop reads CATNLGGAPYGYTF. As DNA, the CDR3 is TGCGCCACCAATCTAGGAGGGGCACCCTATGGCTACACCTTC.

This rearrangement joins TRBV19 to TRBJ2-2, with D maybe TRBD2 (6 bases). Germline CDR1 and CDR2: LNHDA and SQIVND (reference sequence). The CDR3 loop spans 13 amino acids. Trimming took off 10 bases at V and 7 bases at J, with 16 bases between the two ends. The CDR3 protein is CATPSAGGGELFF. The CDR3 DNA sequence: TGTGCCACCCCGAGCGCCGGGGGCGGGGAGCTGTTTTTT.

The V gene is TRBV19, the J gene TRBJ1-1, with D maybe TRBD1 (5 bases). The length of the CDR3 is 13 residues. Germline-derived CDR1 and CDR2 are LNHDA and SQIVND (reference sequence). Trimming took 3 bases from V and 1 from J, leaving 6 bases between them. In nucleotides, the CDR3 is TGTGCCAGTAGTATTACAGGGAACACTGAAGCTTTCTTT. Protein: CASSITGNTEAFF.

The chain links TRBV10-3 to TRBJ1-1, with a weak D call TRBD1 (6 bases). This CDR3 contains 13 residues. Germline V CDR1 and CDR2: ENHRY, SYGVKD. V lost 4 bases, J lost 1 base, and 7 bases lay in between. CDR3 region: CAISGQANTEAFF. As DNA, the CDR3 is TGTGCCATCAGTGGACAGGCGAACACTGAAGCTTTCTTT.

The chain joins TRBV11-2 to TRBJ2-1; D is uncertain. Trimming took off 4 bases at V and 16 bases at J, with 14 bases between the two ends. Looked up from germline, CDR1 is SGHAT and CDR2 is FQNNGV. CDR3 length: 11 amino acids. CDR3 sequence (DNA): TGTGCCAGCAGCTACTCATCTCGGAGTTTCTTC. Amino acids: CASSYSSRSFF.

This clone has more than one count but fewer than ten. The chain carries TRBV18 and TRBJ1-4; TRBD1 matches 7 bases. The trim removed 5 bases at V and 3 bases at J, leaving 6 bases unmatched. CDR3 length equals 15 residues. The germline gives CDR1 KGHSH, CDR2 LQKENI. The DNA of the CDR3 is TGTGCCAGCTCATTTGGACAGGTCCCTAATGAAAAACTGTTTTTT. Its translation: CASSFGQVPNEKLFF.

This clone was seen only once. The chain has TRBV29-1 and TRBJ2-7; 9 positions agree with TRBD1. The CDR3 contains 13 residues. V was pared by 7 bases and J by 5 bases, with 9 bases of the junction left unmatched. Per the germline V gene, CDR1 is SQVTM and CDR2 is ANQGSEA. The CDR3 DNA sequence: TGCAGCGCGGAGGGACAGGGAGGGGACGAGCAGTACTTC. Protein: CSAEGQGGDEQYF.

This CDR3 reads CASGYREGTDTQYF. The CDR3 coding sequence is TGTGCCAGCGGATACAGGGAGGGGACAGATACGCAGTATTTT. This sequence joins TRBV6-5 and TRBJ2-3, with a possible D match to TRBD2 (7 bases). Germline V CDR1 and CDR2: MNHEY, SVGAGI. V shed 8 bases and J shed 3 bases, with 15 bases lying between them. This CDR3 has 14 residues.

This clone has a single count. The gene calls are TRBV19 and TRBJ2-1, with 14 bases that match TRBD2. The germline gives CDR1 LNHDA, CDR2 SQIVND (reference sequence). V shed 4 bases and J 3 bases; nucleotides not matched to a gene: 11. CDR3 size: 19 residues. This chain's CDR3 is CASSTLTSGRGFYYNEQFF. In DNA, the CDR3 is TGTGCCAGTAGTACCCTGACTAGCGGGAGGGGATTCTACTACAATGAGCAGTTCTTC.

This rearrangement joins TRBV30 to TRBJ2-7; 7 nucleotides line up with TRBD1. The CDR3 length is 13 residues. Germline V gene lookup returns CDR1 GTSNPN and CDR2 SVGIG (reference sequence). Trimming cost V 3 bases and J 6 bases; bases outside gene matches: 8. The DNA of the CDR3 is TGTGCCTGGAGATACTCGAACAGGGGCGAGCAGTACTTC. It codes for CAWRYSNRGEQYF.

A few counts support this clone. CDR3 in amino acids: CSAYREGGLFF. CDR3 nucleotides: TGCAGTGCGTACAGGGAGGGGGGACTGTTTTTT. The chain combines TRBV20-1 with TRBJ1-4, with D tentatively TRBD1 (6 bases). The CDR3 totals 11 residues. Germline CDR1 DFQATT, CDR2 SNEGSKA (reference sequence). Trimming pared 6 bases from V and 13 bases from J, leaving 15 bases between.

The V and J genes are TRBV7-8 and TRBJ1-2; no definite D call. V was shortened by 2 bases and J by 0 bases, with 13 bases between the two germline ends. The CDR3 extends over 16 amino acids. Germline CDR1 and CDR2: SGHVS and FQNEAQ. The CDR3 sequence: CASSLNLRLANYGYTF. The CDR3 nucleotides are TGTGCCAGCAGCTTAAATCTTCGGTTAGCTAACTATGGCTACACCTTC. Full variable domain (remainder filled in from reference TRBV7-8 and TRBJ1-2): GAGVSQSPRYKVAKRGQDVALRCDPISGHVSLFWYQQALGQGPEFLTYFQNEAQLDKSGLPSDRFFAERPEGSVSTLKIQRTQQEDSAVYLCASSLNLRLANYGYTFGSGTRLTVV.

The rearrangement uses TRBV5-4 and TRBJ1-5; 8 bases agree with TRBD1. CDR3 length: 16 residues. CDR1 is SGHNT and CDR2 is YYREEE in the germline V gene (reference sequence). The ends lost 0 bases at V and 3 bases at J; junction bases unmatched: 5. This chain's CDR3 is CASSLVSGGYNQPQHF. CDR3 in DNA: TGTGCCAGCAGCTTGGTGTCAGGGGGCTACAATCAGCCCCAGCATTTT.